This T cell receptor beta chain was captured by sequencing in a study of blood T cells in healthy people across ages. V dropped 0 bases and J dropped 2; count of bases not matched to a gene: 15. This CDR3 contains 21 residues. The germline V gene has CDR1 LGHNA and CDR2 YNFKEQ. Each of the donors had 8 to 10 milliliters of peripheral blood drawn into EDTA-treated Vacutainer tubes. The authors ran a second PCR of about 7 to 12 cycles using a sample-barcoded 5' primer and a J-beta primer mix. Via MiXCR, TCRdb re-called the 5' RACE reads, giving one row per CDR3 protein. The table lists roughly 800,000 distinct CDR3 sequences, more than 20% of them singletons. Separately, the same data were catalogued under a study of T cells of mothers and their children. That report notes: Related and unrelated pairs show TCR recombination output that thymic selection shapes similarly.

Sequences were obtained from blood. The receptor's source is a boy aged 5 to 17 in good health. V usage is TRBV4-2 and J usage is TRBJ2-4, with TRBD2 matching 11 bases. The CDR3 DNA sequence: TGTGCCAGCAGCCAAGATTATAGCGGGGGGGCCCCTGGCCGAACCAAAAACATTCAGTACTTC. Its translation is CASSQDYSGGAPGRTKNIQYF.